This TCR beta chain was recorded in a study of T cells in Graves' hyperthyroidism and ophthalmopathy. The authors deemed Graves' hyperthyroidism stable absent ophthalmopathy progression within 18 months. Patients having uncontrolled infection, another autoimmune disease, pregnancy or lactation were not included. The authors obtained PBMCs from 7.5 to 10 ml of fresh peripheral blood. Study-wide results and limits: Among thyroid clonotypes expanded above 0.001, most also appeared in blood.

Looked up from germline, CDR1 is MDHEN and CDR2 is SYDVKM. V was pared by 7 bases and J by 6 bases, with 10 bases between. This CDR3 comprises 12 residues. For this clonotype: Its antigen is currently unknown.

TCR beta CDR3 sequences were amplified from RNA transcripts. Carried out on the TCR CDR3, a first-round RT-PCR used the HTBI primer set. TCRdb itself ran the multiplex PCR reads through MiXCR, one entry per CDR3 protein. The table records more than 500,000 distinct CDR3 sequences, about 17% of them present only once. The chain has TRBV28 and TRBJ2-1; no reliable D call. This clonotype was obtained from a woman in her twenties or thirties with Graves' hyperthyroidism. Sequenced sample: blood. CDR3 amino acids: CASTSLRNEQFF. CDR3 nucleotides: TGTGCCAGCACCTCCCTCCGCAATGAGCAGTTCTTC.